The source of this T cell receptor (beta chain) is a study of immune heterogeneity within non-small cell lung tumors. Whole-study context: There were a handful of squamous cell carcinomas, approximately nine non-squamous carcinomas and 1 tumor not otherwise specified. Study results and limitations: The study found high-frequency T-cell receptor beta clonotypes largely distinct between individual patients. High-frequency clones unique to single sites coexisted with identical dominant CDR3 beta clonotypes that recurred across tumor sites within a patient.

This clonotype is medium-sized within its sample. Its antigen is as yet unknown. Multiplex PCR was performed with 32 V and 13 J primers, and it amplified TCR beta CDR3. A single record per CDR3 protein comes from TCRdb applying MiXCR to the multiplex PCR reads. The sample lists about 4,600 distinct CDR3 sequences, around 40% occurring once. Germline loops: CDR1 DFQATT, CDR2 SNEGSKA (reference sequence). Trimming cost V 6 bases and J 1 base; bases outside gene matches: 6. This CDR3 spans 14 amino acids. Per sample, approximately 600 ng of bulk tumor genomic DNA was the template used. Spaced far apart, several biopsies were taken from each primary tumor during surgery. Untreated, newly diagnosed non-small cell lung cancer patients underwent curative surgery. Newly diagnosed patients with non-small cell lung cancer who were having surgery with curative intent served as donors.

This rearrangement joins TRBV20-1 to TRBJ1-5, with 7 bases identical to TRBD1. This receptor was taken from a woman aged 50 to 60 with non-small cell lung cancer. The sequencing input was lung tumor tissue. CDR3 residues: CSASKGQSNQPQHF. The CDR3 coding sequence is TGCAGTGCCAGTAAGGGACAGAGCAATCAGCCCCAGCATTTT.